This is a list of T cell receptor beta chains from one sample in a study of blood T cell repertoires in COVID-19. Using immunoSEQ multiplex PCR, the repertoire was profiled, and TCRdb retains in-frame clones only, with some absent. Seen here are over 150,000 clones, 70% to 85% observed once, and the top ten hold approximately 30%. The source material was peripheral blood. The receptor source for this set is a woman aged 55 to 70 with acute or convalescent COVID-19. Each CDR3 is given with its conserved first and last residue. The D gene is left open where the match is weak.

d_call: NA
v_call: TRBV24-1
cdr3_aa: CAPERKAAFNQPQHF

d_call: NA
v_call: TRBV10-3
cdr3_aa: CAISESSTGNIQYF

d_call: NA
v_call: TRBV7-9
cdr3_aa: CASSLGRRSRDNTEAFF

d_call: TRBD1
v_call: TRBV7-2
cdr3_aa: CASSLPTGEGYTF

d_call: TRBD1
v_call: TRBV9
cdr3_aa: CASSAAGTGNTEAFF

d_call: TRBD1
v_call: TRBV2
cdr3_aa: CASSTGTGTEAFF

d_call: TRBD1
v_call: TRBV6-2/TRBV6-3
cdr3_aa: CASSSTKTTGLMFTGELFF

d_call: NA
v_call: TRBV7-9
cdr3_aa: CASSLAAGSKETQYF

d_call: TRBD1
v_call: TRBV7-6
cdr3_aa: CASSYDTPGQKDNEQFF

d_call: NA
v_call: TRBV5-1
cdr3_aa: CASSSQELYGYTF

d_call: TRBD1
v_call: TRBV9
cdr3_aa: CASSAQEGARTEAFF

d_call: NA
v_call: TRBV7-8
cdr3_aa: CASSLAGGGGSYNEQFF

d_call: NA
v_call: TRBV7-3
cdr3_aa: CASSSGGRGSKRAGELFF

d_call: TRBD1
v_call: TRBV6-5
cdr3_aa: CASRTSGTAYGYTF

d_call: NA
v_call: TRBV7-8
cdr3_aa: CASSSPGYQETQYF

d_call: NA
v_call: TRBV24-1
cdr3_aa: CATSPFTEETQYF

d_call: NA
v_call: TRBV4-2
cdr3_aa: CASSQSGTPVNSPLHF

d_call: NA
v_call: TRBV28
cdr3_aa: CASSFLGRNTGELFF

d_call: NA
v_call: TRBV7-8
cdr3_aa: CASSLVRGYNQPQHF

d_call: TRBD1
v_call: TRBV18
cdr3_aa: CASSPPGQTLATNEKLFF

d_call: NA
v_call: TRBV4-1
cdr3_aa: CASRQTEALKNYGYTF

d_call: TRBD1
v_call: TRBV5-5
cdr3_aa: CVSSHGQGVFWGNQPQHF

d_call: TRBD1
v_call: TRBV7-2
cdr3_aa: CASSLWTGPYEQYF

d_call: NA
v_call: TRBV20-1
cdr3_aa: CSASSAEGGTQYF

d_call: NA
v_call: TRBV15
cdr3_aa: CATGTASYNEQFF

d_call: TRBD2
v_call: TRBV7-3
cdr3_aa: CASSPSGSSYNEQFF

d_call: NA
v_call: TRBV3-1/TRBV3-2
cdr3_aa: CASSQGTHGNQPQHF

d_call: NA
v_call: TRBV21-1
cdr3_aa: CASRPRGQGNPGTEAFF

d_call: NA
v_call: TRBV6-5
cdr3_aa: CASSPSGGTQYF

d_call: NA
v_call: TRBV30
cdr3_aa: CAWSVRFSVSPLHF

d_call: NA
v_call: TRBV10-1
cdr3_aa: CASMKKGADTQYF